Presented here are 10 T cell receptor beta chains from one specimen sequenced in a study of OX40 agonist ivuxolimab in advanced cancers. The protocol was immunoSEQ multiplex PCR, while the TCRdb copy is restricted to in-frame clones and leaves out a portion. The table includes tens of thousands of clones, around 84% detected once. Material: CD4+ or CD8+ T cells sorted from blood, obtained in a trial of the OX40 agonist ivuxolimab. These receptor sequences come from an adult with an advanced solid tumor such as melanoma, head and neck, liver or kidney cancer.

In its sample, this clone was seen once. The chain recombines TRBV7-3 with TRBJ2-1, with a weak D call TRBD1 (6 bases). V lost 5 bases and J lost 5, with 13 bases in between. CDR1 is SGHTA and CDR2 is FQGTGA in the germline V gene. The CDR3 extends over 14 amino acids. The CDR3 spells CASSPSDRHNEQFF. The CDR3 DNA sequence: TGTGCCAGCAGCCCCTCGGACAGACACAATGAGCAGTTCTTC.

The chain has TRBV7-9 and TRBJ2-3, with a tentative D call TRBD1 (5 bases). Germline CDR1 is SEHNR and CDR2 is FQNEAQ (reference sequence). The CDR3 consists of 13 residues. With 1 base removed from V and 13 bases from J, the gap between germline ends came to 15 bases. The CDR3 coding sequence is TGTGCCAGCAGCTTAGAAGGCGACAGCGAGGAGTATTTT. This gives the protein CASSLEGDSEEYF.

This sequence joins TRBV10-1 and TRBJ2-5; a possible D gene is TRBD1 (7 bases). V was trimmed by 3 bases and J by 3 bases, leaving 11 bases between them. The CDR3 runs to 14 residues. CDR1 and CDR2 from the germline V gene are WNHNN and SYGVQD (reference sequence). For the CDR3, the DNA is TGCGCCAGCAGTGACCGCGGGACAGAAGAGACCCAGTACTTC. Protein sequence: CASSDRGTEETQYF.

The chain joins TRBV6-1 to TRBJ2-7; 8 bases align to TRBD1. Germline V gene data show CDR1 as MNHNS and CDR2 as SASEGT. This CDR3 contains 13 residues. V shed 4 bases, J shed 6 bases, and the junction held 5 bases outside the gene matches. Here the CDR3 DNA reads TGTGCCAGCAGTGCCAGACAGGGGAGCGAGCAGTACGTC. It yields the protein CASSARQGSEQYV.

The V gene is TRBV5-4, the J gene TRBJ2-5; the D gene is possibly TRBD2 (6 bases). CDR1 and CDR2 (germline): SGHNT, YYREEE (reference sequence). The length of the CDR3 is 16 residues. The V gene lost 0 bases and the J gene lost 0 bases, with 12 bases spanning the gap. In DNA form, the CDR3 reads TGTGCCAGCAGCTTGGCGGCGGGGACCTACCAAGAGACCCAGTACTTC. It encodes CASSLAAGTYQETQYF.

This clone was observed once. The identical CDR3 is also encoded by other nucleotide sequences in the sample. This sequence joins TRBV6-5 and TRBJ2-5; a weak D match, TRBD1 (6 bases). The ends were cut back, 5 bases at V and 1 base at J, with 14 bases in the middle. The germline gives CDR1 MNHEY, CDR2 SVGAGI. CDR3 length: 15 residues. The CDR3 protein is CASSPPPTGQETQYF. DNA of the CDR3: TGTGCCAGCAGTCCCCCCCCGACAGGCCAAGAGACCCAGTACTTC.

This chain links TRBV19 with TRBJ2-2, with D perhaps assigned TRBD1 or TRBD2 (5 bases each). The CDR3 is 16 amino acids. Germline V CDR1 and CDR2: LNHDA, SQIVND (reference sequence). Trimming stripped 7 bases from V and 5 bases from J, with 20 bases between. DNA for the CDR3: TGTGCCAGTATTCCTCCGTCCGGGACGCTGACCGGGGAGCTGTTTTTT. Translating gives CASIPPSGTLTGELFF. Using reference TRBV19 and TRBJ2-2 for the parts outside the CDR3, the full variable domain is DGGITQSPKYLFRKEGQNVTLSCEQNLNHDAMYWYRQDPGQGLRLIYYSQIVNDFQKGDIAEGYSVSREKKESFPLTVTSAQKNPTAFYLCASIPPSGTLTGELFFGEGSRLTVL.

This clone has just a few counts. The chain couples TRBV5-6 to TRBJ2-2, with TRBD2 matching 10 bases. The CDR3 has 19 amino acids. Germline V gene lookup returns CDR1 SGHDT and CDR2 YYEEEE. J was trimmed by 4 bases and V by 2 bases; bases with no gene match: 14. CDR3 region: CASSLPLLLAGDTTGELFF. The DNA of the CDR3 is TGTGCCAGCAGCTTACCCCTCCTTCTAGCGGGGGATACCACCGGGGAGCTGTTTTTT.

The chain has TRBV11-3 and TRBJ1-4; TRBD1 matches 9 bases. CDR1 is SGHNT, CDR2 YENEEA, per germline. Trimming took 3 bases from V and 3 from J; bases not matched to a gene: 2. CDR3 length equals 15 residues. CDR3 amino acids: CASSFGTGPNEKLFF. Here the CDR3 DNA reads TGTGCCAGCAGCTTCGGGACAGGGCCTAATGAAAAACTGTTTTTT.

The chain carries TRBV18 and TRBJ1-4; the match to TRBD1 covers 7 bases. Looked up from germline, CDR1 is KGHSH and CDR2 is LQKENI. With V trimmed by 0 bases and J by 0 bases, 1 base remained unmatched. The CDR3 length is 16 residues. CDR3 nucleotide sequence: TGTGCCAGCTCACCACCGGGGACAGCAACTAATGAAAAACTGTTTTTT. Its protein is CASSPPGTATNEKLFF.